Listed below are T cell receptor beta chains from one sample, sequenced in a study of blood T cells in healthy people across ages. TCRdb reprocessed the 5' RACE reads via MiXCR and lists one record per CDR3 protein. Found here are hundreds of thousands of distinct CDR3 sequences, about 30% of them singletons; the top ten hold 15% to 19%. Input material: blood. Every receptor here comes from a woman older than 75 in good health. Both conserved end residues are part of each CDR3. A D gene is named only where the DNA matches it firmly. Clone size is stated in some rows and not others, as once, few, many or a class when expanded.

j_gene,d_gene,abundance,v_gene,CDR3aa,CDR3nt
TRBJ1-2,TRBD1,NA,TRBV6-6,CASSSWTGGYGYTF,TGTGCCAGCAGTTCATGGACAGGGGGCTATGGCTACACCTTC
TRBJ2-1,NA,many,TRBV3-1,CASSQRQQGTKEFF,TGTGCCAGCAGCCAAAGACAACAGGGGACTAAGGAGTTCTTC
TRBJ2-6,NA,many,TRBV5-1,CASSLDSGTTSGANVLTF,TGCGCCAGCAGCTTGGACAGCGGTACGACCTCTGGGGCCAACGTCCTGACTTTC
TRBJ1-2,NA,NA,TRBV6-6,CASAEGGKANYGYTF,TGTGCCAGCGCCGAGGGGGGGAAAGCTAACTATGGCTACACCTTC
TRBJ2-3,NA,many,TRBV7-3,CASSKTGANDDTQYF,TGTGCCAGCAGCAAAACCGGGGCAAACGATGATACGCAGTATTTT
TRBJ1-2,TRBD1,NA,TRBV4-1,CASSQTRDRDARGYTF,TGCGCCAGCAGCCAAACCCGGGACAGGGATGCGAGGGGCTACACCTTC
TRBJ1-1,NA,NA,TRBV6-5,CASSSVPPWVNTEAFF,TGTGCCAGCAGTAGTGTCCCCCCCTGGGTGAACACTGAAGCTTTCTTT
TRBJ2-6,TRBD1,NA,TRBV19,CASRDRGLRSGANVLTF,TGTGCCAGCCGGGACAGGGGGCTAAGATCTGGGGCCAACGTCCTGACTTTC
TRBJ1-1,TRBD1,few,TRBV20-1,CSARDRGTEAFF,TGCAGTGCACGAGACAGGGGCACTGAAGCTTTCTTT
TRBJ2-1,TRBD2,NA,TRBV20-1,CSAALAGGLNEQFF,TGCAGTGCCGCCCTGGCGGGGGGGTTAAATGAGCAGTTCTTC
TRBJ1-3,TRBD1,few,TRBV5-1,CASSLGDRSSGNTIYF,TGCGCCAGCAGCTTGGGGGACAGGAGCTCTGGAAACACCATATATTTT
TRBJ2-4,NA,NA,TRBV7-9,CASSEAGAKNIQYF,TGTGCCAGCAGCGAGGCAGGAGCCAAAAACATTCAGTACTTC
TRBJ2-1,TRBD2,many,TRBV4-2,CASSQPTSGGASSYNEQFF,TGTGCCAGCAGCCAACCGACTAGCGGGGGGGCCTCGTCCTACAATGAGCAGTTCTTC
TRBJ2-7,NA,many,TRBV3-1,CASSLGQRAPYEQYF,TGTGCCAGCAGCCTCGGACAGAGAGCCCCCTACGAGCAGTACTTC
TRBJ2-1,NA,NA,TRBV20-1,CSARDGDNEQFF,TGCAGTGCTAGAGATGGGGACAATGAGCAGTTCTTC
TRBJ1-6,TRBD1,many,TRBV7-9,CASSPLGTGVLSNSPLHF,TGTGCCAGCAGCCCCCTGGGGACAGGGGTACTAAGTAATTCACCCCTCCACTTT
TRBJ1-2,NA,few,TRBV5-6,CASSLVAQGSGGYTF,TGTGCCAGCAGCTTGGTGGCCCAGGGTTCGGGTGGCTACACCTTC
TRBJ1-2,TRBD1,NA,TRBV6-5,CASRPGQGAGYGYTF,TGTGCCAGCAGACCCGGACAGGGGGCTGGCTATGGCTACACCTTC
TRBJ1-4,NA,many,TRBV5-1,CASSLGVNNEKLFF,TGCGCCAGCAGCCTTGGGGTAAATAATGAAAAACTGTTTTTT
TRBJ2-7,NA,many,TRBV27,CASSLSTTYEQYF,TGTGCCAGCAGTTTATCGACCACCTACGAGCAGTACTTC
TRBJ1-2,TRBD1,many,TRBV28,CASSLSGGGSYTF,TGTGCCAGCAGTTTATCAGGGGGCGGAAGCTACACCTTC
TRBJ1-2,NA,NA,TRBV28,CASTTPGNYGYTF,TGTGCCAGCACCACACCAGGGAACTATGGCTACACCTTC
TRBJ2-7,NA,few,TRBV7-6,CASSRREGRQYF,TGTGCCAGCAGCCGTCGGGAAGGACGCCAGTACTTC
TRBJ2-5,TRBD2,NA,TRBV5-4,CASSPRTSGYNEQYF,TGTGCCAGCAGCCCTAGGACTAGCGGATACAATGAGCAGTACTTC
TRBJ1-1,NA,NA,TRBV18,CASSPRARIGVPESGNTEAFF,TGTGCCAGCTCACCACGGGCGAGAATTGGGGTTCCTGAATCCGGGAACACTGAAGCTTTCTTT
TRBJ2-1,TRBD2,many,TRBV4-2,CASSQDGGRGGTYNEQFF,TGTGCCAGCAGCCAGGATGGTGGGCGGGGGGGGACGTACAATGAGCAGTTCTTC
TRBJ2-2,NA,many,TRBV10-3,CAISEPNTGELFF,TGTGCCATCAGTGAACCGAACACCGGGGAGCTGTTTTTT
TRBJ2-1,NA,NA,TRBV7-6,CASSLAFSDNEQFF,TGTGCCAGCAGCTTAGCGTTTTCGGACAATGAGCAGTTCTTC
TRBJ2-1,NA,many,TRBV7-2,CASSRGGGQSGLYNEQFF,TGTGCCAGCAGTCGCGGCGGGGGACAGTCCGGACTATACAATGAGCAGTTCTTC
TRBJ2-5,TRBD2,many,TRBV18,CASSRPVAGAMETQYF,TGTGCCAGCTCACGACCCGTAGCGGGGGCAATGGAGACCCAGTACTTC
TRBJ1-5,TRBD1,few,TRBV20-1,CSATGGTLDNQPQHF,TGCAGTGCGACAGGGGGGACCTTAGACAATCAGCCCCAGCATTTT
TRBJ1-2,NA,few,TRBV20-1,CSAQTGVYGYTF,TGCAGTGCTCAAACAGGAGTTTATGGCTACACCTTC
TRBJ1-2,NA,NA,TRBV30,CAWSSVRVGGYTF,TGTGCCTGGAGTAGCGTCCGAGTCGGGGGCTACACCTTC
TRBJ2-5,NA,many,TRBV6-1,CASGRQETQYF,TGTGCCAGCGGCCGGCAGGAGACCCAGTACTTC
TRBJ2-7,NA,NA,TRBV20-1,CSAIKIYEQYF,TGCAGTGCCATTAAAATCTACGAGCAGTACTTC
TRBJ1-2,NA,NA,TRBV6-2/TRBV6-3,CASSTEGGYLYGYTF,TGTGCCAGCAGTACCGAGGGGGGTTATTTGTATGGCTACACCTTC
TRBJ1-1,NA,NA,TRBV28,CASRWPRRRGEAFF,TGTGCCAGCCGGTGGCCCCGAAGGCGGGGTGAAGCTTTCTTT
TRBJ1-1,NA,few,TRBV7-3,CASTDRWNTEAFF,TGTGCCAGCACCGACCGGTGGAACACTGAAGCTTTCTTT
TRBJ2-3,NA,few,TRBV6-1,CASALPGKQYF,TGTGCCAGCGCCCTTCCCGGGAAGCAGTATTTT
TRBJ2-1,TRBD2,few,TRBV6-2/TRBV6-3,CASSYLLAGAYNEQFF,TGTGCCAGCAGTTACTTACTAGCGGGGGCCTACAATGAGCAGTTCTTC
TRBJ2-5,NA,many,TRBV29-1,CSVELPRETQYF,TGCAGCGTTGAGCTCCCAAGAGAGACCCAGTACTTC
TRBJ2-7,TRBD1,few,TRBV18,CASSPAQGGEQYF,TGTGCCAGCTCACCAGCACAGGGGGGCGAGCAGTACTTC
TRBJ1-1,NA,few,TRBV6-5,CASSYSFSLNEAFF,TGTGCCAGCAGTTACTCGTTCAGCTTAAATGAAGCTTTCTTT
TRBJ1-2,TRBD1,many,TRBV5-1,CASGDRGDYGYTF,TGCGCCAGCGGCGACAGGGGTGACTATGGCTACACCTTC
TRBJ1-2,NA,many,TRBV10-3,CAISESITEGYGYTF,TGTGCCATCAGTGAGTCGATAACGGAGGGCTATGGCTACACCTTC
TRBJ2-1,TRBD2,once,TRBV30,CAWSPTSVGCNEQFF,TGTGCCTGGAGTCCGACTAGCGTGGGGTGTAATGAGCAGTTCTTC
TRBJ2-7,NA,NA,TRBV7-8,CASSQSGQSYRAYEQYF,TGTGCCAGCAGCCAAAGCGGACAGTCATACCGAGCCTACGAGCAGTACTTC
TRBJ2-2,NA,NA,TRBV27,CASSPLDGELFF,TGTGCCAGCAGCCCATTGGATGGGGAGCTGTTTTTT
TRBJ2-7,NA,many,TRBV20-1,CSVQGRFGSEQYF,TGCAGTGTTCAGGGGAGATTCGGCTCCGAGCAGTACTTC
TRBJ1-4,NA,many,TRBV10-3,CAISDRQEKLFF,TGTGCCATCAGTGATCGACAGGAAAAACTGTTTTTT
TRBJ1-1,NA,many,TRBV12-3/TRBV12-4,CASSPRTRTYTEAFF,TGTGCCAGCAGTCCCCGGACACGTACTTACACTGAAGCTTTCTTT
TRBJ2-1,NA,NA,TRBV20-1,CSAYATFRNEQFF,TGCAGTGCCTACGCGACCTTCCGCAATGAGCAGTTCTTC
TRBJ2-2,NA,NA,TRBV5-1,CASSFGVGGPNTGERFF,TGCGCCAGCAGCTTCGGTGTAGGGGGACCAAACACCGGGGAGCGGTTTTTT
TRBJ2-2,NA,few,TRBV5-1,CASSLDPQVPGELFF,TGCGCCAGCAGCTTGGATCCTCAAGTACCCGGGGAGCTGTTTTTT
TRBJ2-1,NA,few,TRBV6-2/TRBV6-3,CASRGVTGRGNGQFF,TGTGCCAGCAGAGGGGTCACGGGCCGGGGGAATGGGCAGTTCTTC
TRBJ2-7,NA,many,TRBV7-2,CASSPGPLYYEQYF,TGTGCCAGCAGCCCCGGACCCCTATATTACGAGCAGTACTTC
TRBJ2-1,TRBD1,NA,TRBV6-5,CASSITGVGDNEQFF,TGTGCCAGCAGCATAACAGGGGTGGGGGACAATGAGCAGTTCTTC
TRBJ1-2,NA,many,TRBV5-1,CASSYGTEYGYTF,TGCGCCAGCAGCTACGGGACGGAATATGGCTACACCTTC
TRBJ2-2,NA,NA,TRBV5-1,CASATNTGELFF,TGCGCCAGCGCCACGAACACCGGGGAGCTGTTTTTT